This record concerns one TCR beta chain sequence. These data are taken from a study of blood T cell repertoires in COVID-19. Overall study: Sites across the United States, Italy and Spain contributed samples from acute and convalescent COVID-19. PBMCs, B-cell-depleted T cells, or T cells were the source of the cDNA or gDNA that made up the material.

CDR3 length: 15 amino acids. Germline CDR1 is MGHRA and CDR2 is YSYEKL. J was trimmed by 0 bases and V by 0 bases; bases with no gene match: 1. Authors' methods: For nucleated cells, counts were estimated from reference gene primer amplification. Sequencing was performed with immunoSEQ multiplex PCR; in TCRdb, only in-frame clones are kept and a portion is missing. The V and J calls and clone size are taken from that table; D and trimming were inferred from the DNA. The repertoire holds roughly 230,000 clones, with 75% to 90% as singletons. The receptor comes from a woman between 40 and 55 years old who had recovered from COVID-19. The chain carries TRBV4-1 and TRBJ1-2, with TRBD1 matching over 7 bases. Sequencing input: peripheral blood. CDR3 sequence reads: CASSQEGTANYGYTF. The CDR3 DNA reads TGCGCCAGCAGCCAAGAAGGGACAGCTAACTATGGCTACACCTTC.